Presented here are 30 T cell receptor beta chains from one specimen sequenced in a study of OX40 agonist ivuxolimab in advanced cancers. TCRdb's copy holds only in-frame clones and misses some; the assay was immunoSEQ multiplex PCR. The data contain 84,000 or so clones, more than 80% of them seen just once; the ten biggest clones take up less than 3.5%. The sample consisted of CD4+ or CD8+ T cells sorted from blood, taken in a trial of the OX40 agonist ivuxolimab. The origin of the receptors is an adult with an advanced solid tumor such as melanoma, head and neck, liver or kidney cancer.

The V gene is TRBV10-3, the J gene TRBJ2-3; tentatively, D is TRBD1 (7 bases). Germline V gene lookup returns CDR1 ENHRY and CDR2 SYGVKD. Trimming took off 0 bases at V and 4 bases at J, with 14 bases between the two ends. The CDR3 totals 16 residues. Here the CDR3 reads CAISESGGGIPDTQYF. The CDR3 DNA sequence: TGTGCCATCAGTGAGTCAGGAGGGGGCATCCCAGATACGCAGTATTTT.

The chain uses TRBV5-5 and TRBJ1-2; D is ambiguous. Germline CDR1 is SGHKS and CDR2 is YYEKEE (reference sequence). V shed 7 bases and J shed 3 bases, with 19 bases lying between them. The CDR3 is made up of 15 amino acids. CDR3 bases: TGTGCCAGCTCCCATCGGTCAGCCGGGGACTATGGCTACACCTTC. Protein: CASSHRSAGDYGYTF.

V is TRBV30 and J is TRBJ2-5; TRBD2 might be the D (7 bases). V gave up 0 bases and J gave up 0 bases, with 11 bases separating them. The CDR3 loop spans 15 amino acids. The germline V gene encodes CDR1 GTSNPN and CDR2 SVGIG (reference sequence). For the CDR3, the DNA is TGTGCCTGGAGTGTAGGGGGGGGGAACCAAGAGACCCAGTACTTC. It yields the protein CAWSVGGGNQETQYF.

The chain recombines TRBV6-6 with TRBJ2-7, with 8 bases identical to TRBD1. Trimming removed 6 bases from V and 6 bases from J; junction bases left unmatched: 7. This CDR3 has 13 amino acids. The germline CDR1 and CDR2 sequences are MNHNY and SVGAGI (reference sequence). This chain's CDR3 is CASSKDRAREQYF. In DNA, the CDR3 is TGTGCCAGCAGCAAGGACAGGGCGCGCGAGCAGTACTTC.

This clone was detected only a few times. CDR3 sequence reads: CASSFELAGGEQFF. The CDR3 nucleotides read TGCGCCAGCAGCTTTGAACTAGCCGGAGGGGAGCAGTTCTTC. The chain links TRBV5-1 to TRBJ2-1, with D perhaps matching TRBD2 (6 bases). This CDR3 comprises 14 residues. Germline V gene sequence: CDR1 SGHRS, CDR2 YFSETQ. With 2 bases removed from V and 10 bases from J, the gap between germline ends came to 16 bases.

The genes are TRBV28 and TRBJ1-2, with a possible D match to TRBD1 (6 bases). Trimming left V 3 bases short and J 5 bases short, with 10 bases between. Germline CDR1 reads MDHEN; CDR2 reads SYDVKM. The CDR3 is 13 residues long. CDR3 coding DNA: TGTGCCAGCAGTTTGGGGCAGGGGTATGGCTACACCTTC. It encodes CASSLGQGYGYTF.

V and J are TRBV6-6 and TRBJ1-1; possibly TRBD1 for D (6 bases). The CDR3 has 16 amino acids. Trimming removed 7 bases at V and 1 base at J, with 19 bases between. Germline values: CDR1 MNHNY, CDR2 SVGAGI (reference sequence). In DNA, the CDR3 is TGTGCCAGCAACCGAGGGCAACAGGGCAGGAACACTGAAGCTTTCTTT. This codes for CASNRGQQGRNTEAFF.

The chain recombines TRBV11-1 with TRBJ1-3; possibly TRBD1 for D (5 bases). The germline gives CDR1 SGHAT, CDR2 FQDESV (reference sequence). The length of the CDR3 is 15 residues. Between the trimmed V and J ends, which lost 5 bases and 0 bases, there was a span of 11 bases. The CDR3 DNA reads TGTGCCAGCAGCAAAGGGACTGACTCTGGAAACACCATATATTTT. Amino acid sequence: CASSKGTDSGNTIYF.

This clone turned up a few times. The chain carries TRBV7-9 and TRBJ1-2; D perhaps matches TRBD1 (6 bases). The V end was cut by 1 base, the J end by 4 bases, with 13 bases between. Germline V gene sequence: CDR1 SEHNR, CDR2 FQNEAQ (reference sequence). There are 15 residues in the CDR3. Written as DNA, the CDR3 is TGTGCCAGCAGCTTAGACAGGGCGCTAACCTATGGCTACACCTTC. This encodes CASSLDRALTYGYTF.

The chain combines TRBV28 with TRBJ1-1; D is uncertain. Germline assignment: CDR1 MDHEN and CDR2 SYDVKM. V lost 6 bases and J lost 9, with 17 bases in between. The CDR3 runs 13 residues. CDR3 loop: CASRTPETGKAFF. The DNA for the CDR3 is TGTGCCAGCAGAACCCCAGAAACGGGGAAAGCTTTCTTT.

As for this clone: The same CDR3 arises from other DNA sequences in this sample as well. The rearrangement links TRBV7-9 to TRBJ1-2; TRBD1 is a possible D gene (5 bases). This CDR3 is built from 14 residues. V lost 1 base and J lost 4, with 10 bases in between. Looked up from germline, CDR1 is SEHNR and CDR2 is FQNEAQ (reference sequence). The CDR3 DNA reads as TGTGCCAGCAGCTTAGTTGAAGGGACCTATGGCTACACCTTC. Translation gives CASSLVEGTYGYTF.

Remarks on this clone: Different DNA sequences within this sample yield the same CDR3. This chain links TRBV30 with TRBJ2-7, with D unresolved. V was pared by 0 bases and J by 2 bases, with 2 bases between. Germline CDR1 and CDR2: GTSNPN and SVGIG (reference sequence). The CDR3 spans 11 residues. The CDR3 loop reads CAWSVAYEQYF. The CDR3 region has the DNA TGTGCCTGGAGTGTAGCCTACGAGCAGTACTTC.

The chain carries TRBV13 and TRBJ1-4; maybe TRBD1 (6 bases). Per germline, CDR1 PRHDT and CDR2 FYEKMQ (reference sequence). This CDR3 has 14 amino acids. With 5 bases removed from V and 5 bases from J, the gap between germline ends came to 12 bases. CDR3 sequence reads: CASSHRGLNEKLFF. In nucleotides, the CDR3 is TGTGCCAGCAGCCATCGGGGGCTCAATGAAAAACTGTTTTTT. Full variable domain (outside the CDR3, taken from reference TRBV13 and TRBJ1-4): AAGVIQSPRHLIKEKRETATLKCYPIPRHDTVYWYQQGPGQDPQFLISFYEKMQSDKGSIPDRFSAQQFSDYHSELNMSSLELGDSALYFCASSHRGLNEKLFFGSGTQLSVL.

J is TRBJ1-5 and V is TRBV7-9; D gene ambiguous. Trimming pared 1 base from V and 4 bases from J, leaving 14 bases between. In germline, CDR1 is SEHNR, CDR2 FQNEAQ (reference sequence). The CDR3 sequence is 16 residues long. DNA for the CDR3: TGTGCCAGCAGCTTAGAGGTAGCTCTCGGGAATCAGCCCCAGCATTTT. The encoded protein is CASSLEVALGNQPQHF.

This chain links TRBV6-1 with TRBJ1-2, with 8 nucleotides matching TRBD1. Trimming took 8 bases from V and 4 from J; bases not matched to a gene: 9. The CDR3 runs to 14 residues. Germline values: CDR1 MNHNS, CDR2 SASEGT. CDR3 bases: TGTGCCAGCCTCGGGGACAGGAGCATCTATGGCTACACCTTC. Its protein product is CASLGDRSIYGYTF.

This chain joins TRBV4-3 and TRBJ2-1; D gene unclear. The CDR3 is 14 amino acids. The V end lost 3 bases, the J end lost 3 bases, and 9 bases lay between the germline ends. CDR1 and CDR2 (germline): LGHNA, YSLEER. In nucleotides, the CDR3 is TGCGCCAGCAGCCACTTCTGGGGCTACAATGAGCAGTTCTTC. Protein sequence: CASSHFWGYNEQFF.

The rearrangement uses TRBV4-3 and TRBJ1-1; D gene ambiguous. Germline lookup yields CDR1 LGHNA and CDR2 YSLEER. CDR3 size: 15 residues. Trimming stripped 1 base from V and 1 base from J, with 10 bases between. CDR3 nucleotide sequence: TGCGCCAGCAGCCAAGGATTAATCGGGAACACTGAAGCTTTCTTT. Translation gives CASSQGLIGNTEAFF.

This clone was observed a handful of times. The chain combines TRBV5-1 with TRBJ1-5; TRBD1 agrees at 7 bases. Per the germline V gene, CDR1 is SGHRS and CDR2 is YFSETQ. The CDR3 has 11 amino acids. The DNA of the CDR3 is TGCGCTGCACAGGGGCACCAGCCCCAGCATTTT. This codes for CAAQGHQPQHF. Using reference TRBV5-1 and TRBJ1-5 for the parts outside the CDR3, the full variable domain is KAGVTQTPRYLIKTRGQQVTLSCSPISGHRSVSWYQQTPGQGLQFLFEYFSETQRNKGNFPGRFSGRQFSNSRSEMNVSTLELGDSALYLCAAQGHQPQHFGDGTRLSIL.

The chain carries TRBV7-9 and TRBJ2-5, with TRBD2 identical over 8 bases. V trimming: 4 bases; J trimming: 1 base; junction bases outside the gene matches: 8. Germline V lookup: CDR1 SEHNR, CDR2 FQNEAQ (reference sequence). The CDR3 is 16 amino acids. The CDR3 DNA reads TGTGCCAGCAGCTCCCGACAGCGGGGGATCCAAGAGACCCAGTACTTC. Its protein is CASSSRQRGIQETQYF.

This clone turned up a few times. The CDR3 sequence is CASSQQGSEAFF. CDR3 bases: TGTGCCAGCAGCCAACAGGGTTCTGAAGCTTTCTTT. The V call is TRBV7-9, the J call TRBJ1-1; tentative D call: TRBD1 (6 bases). This CDR3 has 12 amino acids. Germline assignment: CDR1 SEHNR and CDR2 FQNEAQ (reference sequence). V shed 5 bases and J shed 6 bases, with 10 bases lying between them.

The gene calls are TRBV6-5 and TRBJ2-5, with 9 bases identical to TRBD1. The V gene end was trimmed by 6 bases and the J gene end by 5 bases; junction bases not matched to a gene: 10. Germline loops: CDR1 MNHEY, CDR2 SVGAGI. The length of the CDR3 is 15 residues. For the CDR3, the DNA is TGTGCCAGCAGGCGGGACAGGGTTGTTTTGGAGACCCAGTACTTC. Translated, it gives CASRRDRVVLETQYF.

In DNA form, the CDR3 reads TGTGCCAGCAGACTAAACGGGCTAGCCTCCTACAATGAGCAGTTCTTC. Encoded protein: CASRLNGLASYNEQFF. The chain employs TRBV27 and TRBJ2-1; D is perhaps TRBD2 (5 bases). CDR1 and CDR2 from the germline V gene are MNHEY and SMNVEV (reference sequence). V was shortened by 6 bases and J by 0 bases, with 15 bases between the two germline ends. This CDR3 is 16 amino acids long.

The gene calls are TRBV28 and TRBJ1-2; 9 bases map to TRBD1. The J segment lost 0 bases and the V segment lost 3 bases, leaving 8 bases of the junction unmatched. The CDR3 extends over 17 amino acids. From germline, CDR1 is MDHEN and CDR2 SYDVKM. The CDR3 DNA reads as TGTGCCAGCAGTTTGGACCGCCGACAGGGGGCTAACTATGGCTACACCTTC. This gives the protein CASSLDRRQGANYGYTF.

The rearrangement links TRBV28 to TRBJ1-4, with D possibly being TRBD1 (5 bases). Per germline, CDR1 MDHEN and CDR2 SYDVKM. V was cut by 5 bases and J by 5 bases, with 12 bases left in between. CDR3 size: 14 residues. CDR3 in amino acids: CASSRAGRNEKLFF. DNA of the CDR3: TGTGCCAGCAGTAGGGCAGGGAGGAATGAAAAACTGTTTTTT. Full variable domain (rest looked up from reference TRBV28 and TRBJ1-4): DVKVTQSSRYLVKRTGEKVFLECVQDMDHENMFWYRQDPGLGLRLIYFSYDVKMKEKGDIPEGYSVSREKKERFSLILESASTNQTSMYLCASSRAGRNEKLFFGSGTQLSVL.

A few counts support this clone. The chain links TRBV5-5 to TRBJ2-1; tentatively, D is TRBD2 (6 bases). CDR3 length equals 13 residues. The ends were cut back, 0 bases at V and 7 bases at J, with 8 bases in the middle. Germline V gene sequence: CDR1 SGHKS, CDR2 YYEKEE (reference sequence). CDR3: CASSLASENEQFF. The CDR3 coding sequence is TGTGCCAGCAGCTTGGCTAGCGAGAATGAGCAGTTCTTC.

This clone has a handful of counts. J is TRBJ2-2 and V is TRBV18, with 7 bases identical to TRBD1. Trimming removed 3 bases from V and 6 bases from J; junction bases left unmatched: 7. This CDR3 is 15 amino acids long. Germline loops: CDR1 KGHSH, CDR2 LQKENI. The CDR3 region is CASSPTGNSAGELFF. In DNA, the CDR3 is TGTGCCAGCTCACCGACAGGGAATAGCGCCGGGGAGCTGTTTTTT.

The chain links TRBV28 to TRBJ1-2; D perhaps matches TRBD1 (5 bases). V dropped 2 bases and J dropped 7 bases, with 17 bases sitting between them. The CDR3 is 15 residues long. The germline V gene encodes CDR1 MDHEN and CDR2 SYDVKM. CDR3 sequence reads: CASSLTGRAGGGYTF. CDR3 coding DNA: TGTGCCAGCAGTTTAACGGGAAGGGCGGGGGGTGGCTACACCTTC.

This chain connects TRBV13 to TRBJ1-2; 9 bases match TRBD1. Germline V gives CDR1 PRHDT, CDR2 FYEKMQ (reference sequence). This CDR3 has 14 amino acids. The V gene end was trimmed by 1 base and the J gene end by 5 bases; junction bases not matched to a gene: 2. CDR3 nucleotides: TGTGCCAGCAGCTTAGACAGGGGGCTGTATGGCTACACCTTC. Translating gives CASSLDRGLYGYTF. Based on the CDR3 plus reference TRBV13 and TRBJ1-2, the full variable domain is AAGVIQSPRHLIKEKRETATLKCYPIPRHDTVYWYQQGPGQDPQFLISFYEKMQSDKGSIPDRFSAQQFSDYHSELNMSSLELGDSALYFCASSLDRGLYGYTFGSGTRLTVV.

The V and J genes are TRBV9 and TRBJ2-3; D gene uncertain. The CDR3 spans 13 residues. CDR1 and CDR2 (germline): SGDLS, YYNGEE. V was pared by 0 bases and J by 4 bases, with 6 bases between. The CDR3 reads CASSVGIADTQYF. CDR3 nucleotide sequence: TGTGCCAGCAGCGTAGGGATTGCAGATACGCAGTATTTT.

This sequence joins TRBV6-6 and TRBJ2-2; D unclear. CDR3 length: 13 residues. The germline CDR1 and CDR2 sequences are MNHNY and SVGAGI (reference sequence). V was cut by 8 bases and J by 7 bases, with 14 bases left in between. The CDR3 sequence: CASGERDVGELFF. Here the CDR3 DNA reads TGTGCCAGCGGAGAGCGTGACGTCGGGGAGCTGTTTTTT.